The 16 T cell receptor beta chains reported below all come from one sample, sequenced in a study of T cell repertoires in cytomegalovirus infection. These receptors have no known antigen. TCRdb used MiXCR to reprocess the reads, holding one entry per CDR3 protein. The sample shows about 310,000 distinct CDR3 sequences, 20% to 25% of them seen only once. The sample was cultured PBMCs, taken from culture after CMV antigen stimulation. These receptors came from a human donor in good health (CMV status not recorded). Some clones in this sample may be carry-over from other donors' samples.

This clonotype has just a few counts. V usage is TRBV30 and J usage is TRBJ1-1; D unclear. V was pared by 0 bases and J by 4 bases, with 9 bases between. This CDR3 region has 13 residues. Germline-derived CDR1 and CDR2 are GTSNPN and SVGIG (reference sequence). This CDR3 is CAWSVGVITEAFF. CDR3 bases: TGTGCCTGGAGTGTCGGGGTAATCACTGAAGCTTTCTTT.

The J gene is TRBJ2-7, the V gene TRBV4-1; 10 nucleotides align to TRBD2. CDR1 and CDR2 from the germline V gene are MGHRA and YSYEKL. This CDR3 is 13 amino acids long. J lost 6 bases, V lost 4 bases, and 3 bases had no gene match. CDR3 in DNA: TGCGCCAGCAGCCTGGGACTAGCGCCCGAGCAGTACGTC. It translates to CASSLGLAPEQYV.

This chain uses TRBV20-1 with TRBJ2-4; D not certain. The V end was cut by 4 bases, the J end by 0 bases, with 4 bases between. This CDR3 contains 12 residues. CDR1 DFQATT and CDR2 SNEGSKA come from the germline V gene (reference sequence). The CDR3 reads CSAIIAKNIQYF. CDR3 bases: TGCAGTGCTATTATAGCCAAAAACATTCAGTACTTC.

The rearrangement uses TRBV12-3 or TRBV12-4 and TRBJ1-1, with 7 bases matching TRBD1. The CDR3 has 13 residues. The V and J ends lost 6 bases and 10 bases, in that order; junction bases with no gene match: 11. The CDR3 loop reads CASSFDRDLSAFF. In nucleotides, the CDR3 is TGTGCCAGCAGCTTCGACAGGGATCTATCAGCTTTCTTT.

This clonotype was observed at least ten times. The rearrangement joins TRBV7-9 to TRBJ1-5; 9 positions match TRBD1. CDR3 length: 17 amino acids. After removal of 2 bases from V and 2 bases from J, the junction contained 7 bases not matched to a gene. Germline V gene sequence: CDR1 SEHNR, CDR2 FQNEAQ (reference sequence). The CDR3 bases are TGTGCCAGCAGCTTAACAGGGGGCAAACTGGGCAATCAGCCCCAGCATTTT. Translation: CASSLTGGKLGNQPQHF.

The chain has TRBV14 and TRBJ2-3, with D unresolved. CDR3 length: 13 residues. Trimming pared 2 bases from V and 4 bases from J, leaving 7 bases between. The germline gives CDR1 SGHDN, CDR2 FVKESK. Here the CDR3 reads CASSQRRSDTQYF. The CDR3 coding sequence is TGTGCCAGCAGCCAACGACGCTCAGATACGCAGTATTTT.

This chain links TRBV30 with TRBJ1-2; no firm D call. V dropped 5 bases and J dropped 8 bases, with 18 bases sitting between them. The CDR3 is 13 amino acids. Germline CDR1 is GTSNPN and CDR2 is SVGIG (reference sequence). As DNA, the CDR3 is TGTGCCTGGGAATCCCCCCCCTTCGGGGGCTACACCTTC. It encodes CAWESPPFGGYTF.

The J gene is TRBJ1-1, the V gene TRBV3-1; a possible D gene is TRBD1 (5 bases). V was clipped by 4 bases and J by 4 bases, with 16 bases between them. This CDR3 has 15 amino acids. In germline, CDR1 is LGHDT, CDR2 YNNKEL (reference sequence). The DNA of the CDR3 is TGTGCCAGCAGCCTGAGGCCAGGGCCGGGCACTGAAGCTTTCTTT. Translation gives CASSLRPGPGTEAFF.

This sequence joins TRBV2 and TRBJ2-2, with D maybe TRBD2 (5 bases). There are 17 residues in the CDR3. Trimming took 6 bases from V and 1 from J, leaving 18 bases between them. From germline, CDR1 is SNHLY and CDR2 FYNNEI. Here the CDR3 reads CASSKNEDGKNTGELFF. DNA of the CDR3: TGTGCCAGCAGCAAAAACGAGGACGGGAAGAACACCGGGGAGCTGTTTTTT.

V is TRBV6-5 and J is TRBJ2-3, with TRBD2 identical over 12 bases. CDR1 MNHEY and CDR2 SVGAGI come from the germline V gene. V gave up 5 bases and J gave up 3 bases; unmatched junction bases: 9. This CDR3 is 17 amino acids long. CDR3 amino acids: CASSQSAGTSGTDTQYF. Here the CDR3 DNA reads TGTGCCAGCAGTCAGTCCGCCGGGACTAGCGGGACAGATACGCAGTATTTT.

This chain joins TRBV5-1 and TRBJ1-1; 7 bases align to TRBD1. Germline loops: CDR1 SGHRS, CDR2 YFSETQ. This CDR3 has 14 residues. After removal of 5 bases from V and 6 bases from J, the junction contained 10 bases not matched to a gene. The DNA for the CDR3 is TGCGCCAGCAGTAATGAAGGGGGCAGCGCTGAAGCTTTCTTT. Translated: CASSNEGGSAEAFF.

This clonotype was seen repeatedly, ten times or more. J is TRBJ2-1 and V is TRBV7-2; 10 nucleotides align to TRBD1. The CDR3 totals 20 residues. The V and J ends lost 5 bases and 1 base, in that order; junction bases with no gene match: 17. Per germline, CDR1 SGHTA and CDR2 FQGNSA. The chain's CDR3 is CASSLGFGQGGFRSYNEQFF. CDR3 coding DNA: TGTGCCAGCAGCCTCGGCTTCGGACAGGGGGGGTTTAGGTCCTACAATGAGCAGTTCTTC.

The rearrangement links TRBV19 to TRBJ1-5; D remains ambiguous. Trimming took off 7 bases at V and 2 bases at J, with 15 bases between the two ends. Per germline, CDR1 LNHDA and CDR2 SQIVND (reference sequence). The CDR3 contains 15 residues. CDR3 sequence: CASTKEPGGNQPQHF. The CDR3 nucleotides read TGTGCCAGTACCAAAGAACCGGGAGGCAATCAGCCCCAGCATTTT.

The V call is TRBV7-9, the J call TRBJ2-1; 11 bases are a match to TRBD2. The CDR3 totals 17 residues. Germline trimming cut 6 bases from V and 9 bases from J; bases unmatched to any gene: 16. Germline CDR1 SEHNR, CDR2 FQNEAQ (reference sequence). The CDR3 nucleotides read TGTGCCAGCAGTTACCCCCCTGGGTTAGCGGGAGGGGGTGAGCAGTTCTTC. It translates to CASSYPPGLAGGGEQFF. The variable domain in full, completed from reference TRBV7-9 and TRBJ2-1, reads DTGVSQNPRHKITKRGQNVTFRCDPISEHNRLYWYRQTLGQGPEFLTYFQNEAQLEKSRLLSDRFSAERPKGSFSTLEIQRTEQGDSAMYLCASSYPPGLAGGGEQFFGPGTRLTVL.

The rearrangement links TRBV27 to TRBJ2-2, with D perhaps matching TRBD2 (7 bases). The CDR3 has 17 amino acids. With 5 bases removed from V and 5 bases from J, the gap between germline ends came to 21 bases. Germline V gene lookup returns CDR1 MNHEY and CDR2 SMNVEV (reference sequence). This CDR3 reads CASSPQGKREWTGELFF. The CDR3 nucleotides read TGTGCCAGCAGTCCCCAGGGGAAGCGGGAATGGACCGGGGAGCTGTTTTTT.

This clonotype was detected a few times. The chain recombines TRBV27 with TRBJ1-1; possible D gene TRBD1, 6 bases. Per the germline V gene, CDR1 is MNHEY and CDR2 is SMNVEV (reference sequence). This CDR3 comprises 15 residues. Trimming took 6 bases from V and 6 from J, leaving 20 bases between them. The DNA for the CDR3 is TGTGCCAGCAGAGGACCCGGACAGTTCGGGGCTGAAGCTTTCTTT. Its translation: CASRGPGQFGAEAFF.